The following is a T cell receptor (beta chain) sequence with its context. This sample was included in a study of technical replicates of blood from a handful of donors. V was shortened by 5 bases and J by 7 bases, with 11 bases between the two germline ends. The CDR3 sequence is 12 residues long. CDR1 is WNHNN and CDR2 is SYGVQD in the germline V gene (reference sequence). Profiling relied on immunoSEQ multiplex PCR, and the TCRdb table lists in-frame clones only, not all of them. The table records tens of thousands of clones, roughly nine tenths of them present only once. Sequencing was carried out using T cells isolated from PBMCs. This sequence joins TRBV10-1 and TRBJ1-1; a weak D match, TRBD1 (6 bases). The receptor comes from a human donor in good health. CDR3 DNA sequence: TGCGCCAGCAGTTCGGACAGCCTTGAAGCTTTCTTT. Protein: CASSSDSLEAFF.